This T cell receptor (beta chain) stems from a study of CD8+CD57+ T cells in acquired aplastic anemia. Profiling that covered TCR beta VDJ and CDR3 relied on genomic DNA as its template. TCRdb re-analysed the reads in MiXCR, keeping a single row per CDR3 protein. The table has more than 150,000 distinct CDR3 sequences, around 50% seen once. In patients chosen for sequencing, flow cytometry had shown CD8+CD57+ cell expansion. The germline V and J ends were trimmed by 1 base and 7 bases, with 14 bases remaining between them. Germline V gives CDR1 GTSNPN, CDR2 SVGIG (reference sequence). CDR3 length: 13 amino acids.

The chain employs TRBV30 and TRBJ2-7; D may be TRBD1 (6 bases). Sequencing used sorted CD4+, CD8+, or CD8+CD57+ T cells (not recorded which) from PBMCs. The TCR was taken from a human donor with aplastic anemia. CDR3 coding DNA: TGTGCCTGGAGTGAGCAGGGGTTAGGGGAGCAGTACTTC. This sequence encodes CAWSEQGLGEQYF.